This entry features one T cell receptor beta chain sequence. CDR3 length equals 14 residues. Germline CDR1 MNHNY, CDR2 SVGAGI (reference sequence). V was cut by 2 bases and J by 6 bases, with 13 bases left in between. Each CDR3 protein is one row after TCRdb ran MiXCR on the 5' RACE reads. The sample shows more than 6,500 distinct CDR3 sequences, about 50% of them seen only once. The sample consisted of naive CD4+ T cells sorted from a lymph node. This sample's subset: naive CD4+ T cells, CD4+CD45RA+CD25-. The TCR sequence derives from a female donor with breast cancer. The chain has TRBV6-6 and TRBJ1-1; D remains unclear. As DNA, the CDR3 is TGTGCCAGCAGTTACGAGAGTTGGTTCTCTGAAGCTTTCTTT. Amino acid sequence: CASSYESWFSEAFF.